The present T cell receptor (beta chain) was sequenced within a study of cytomegalovirus exposure and HLA in healthy donors. Use of 60 Vbeta and 13 Jbeta primers characterized the PCR. TCRdb's copy holds only in-frame clones and misses some; the assay was immunoSEQ multiplex PCR. Here the sample spans under 250,000 clones, around 73% being singletons. From germline, CDR1 is KGHSH and CDR2 LQKENI. The CDR3 length is 14 residues. V was shortened by 1 base and J by 3 bases, with 6 bases between the two germline ends. The sequence derives from a male donor in good health and CMV-seronegative. The sequenced sample consisted of PBMCs. The genes are TRBV18 and TRBJ2-2; D remains unclear. The CDR3 DNA reads TGTGCCAGCTCACCACGCAGCGACACCGGGGAGCTGTTTTTT. As protein: CASSPRSDTGELFF.